This TCR beta chain is from a study of PD-1 blockade in classical Hodgkin lymphoma. CDR3 length: 17 amino acids. From germline, CDR1 is KGHSH and CDR2 LQKENI. V dropped 4 bases and J dropped 0; count of bases not matched to a gene: 6. Study-level results: Exclusion covered patients beginning nivolumab under 1 year post-ASCT. The diversity seen at baseline in complete responders resembled that of newly diagnosed patients. CD4+ TCR diversity rose significantly by C4D1, and CD8+ TCR diversity did not.

Exposure to brentuximab vedotin varied, and each patient had relapsed following autologous stem cell transplantation. Concerning this clone: Its antigen is undetermined.

TCRdb keeps only in-frame clones here, not all; method: immunoSEQ multiplex PCR. The data show 37,000 or so clones, approximately 86% seen once. Sample: peripheral blood mononuclear cells (PBMCs), taken before the second cycle of nivolumab. The chain carries TRBV18 and TRBJ1-5; TRBD1 matches at 10 bases. The receptor's source is a human donor with classical Hodgkin lymphoma. The CDR3 DNA follows: TGTGCCAGCTCACTCATTGGGACAGGGGATAGCAATCAGCCCCAGCATTTT. Its protein product is CASSLIGTGDSNQPQHF.